This entry describes one TCR beta chain. What it binds is unknown. Time point reported: after dendritic cell vaccination, including at tumor progression/relapse. TCRB CDR3 was amplified from 2 ug genomic DNA or less. The primer mix had 60 V beta and 13 J beta primers. Measured with immunoSEQ multiplex PCR; TCRdb has only the in-frame clones, and not every one. The sample includes approximately 46,000 clones, about 89% of them seen just once. This entry comes from a study of glioma-infiltrating T cells after dendritic cell vaccination. As for the study in general: At biweekly intervals, patients got three intradermal dendritic cell vaccine injections.

The ends were cut back, 0 bases at V and 3 bases at J, with 10 bases in the middle. Germline V lookup: CDR1 SGHRS, CDR2 YFSETQ. The CDR3 contains 15 residues. Study-wide findings and caveats: Only a small number of patients had complete blood and tumor samples.

Sequencing used blood, obtained after dendritic cell vaccination. The source of this sequence is a human donor with glioblastoma. This chain links TRBV5-1 with TRBJ2-1, with D possibly TRBD2 on 5 matching bases. The CDR3 DNA follows: TGCGCCAGCAGCTTGGGGTCGGGGTTCTACAATGAGCAGTTCTTC. It encodes CASSLGSGFYNEQFF.